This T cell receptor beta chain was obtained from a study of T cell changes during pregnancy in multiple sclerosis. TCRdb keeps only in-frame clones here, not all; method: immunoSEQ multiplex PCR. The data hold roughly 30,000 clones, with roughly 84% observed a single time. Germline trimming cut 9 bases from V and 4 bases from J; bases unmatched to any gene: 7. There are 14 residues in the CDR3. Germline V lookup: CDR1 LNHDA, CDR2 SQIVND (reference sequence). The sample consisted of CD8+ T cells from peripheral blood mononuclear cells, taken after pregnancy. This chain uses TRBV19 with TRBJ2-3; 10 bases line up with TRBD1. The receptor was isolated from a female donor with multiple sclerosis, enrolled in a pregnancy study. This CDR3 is CASARDRGADTQYF. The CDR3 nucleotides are TGTGCCAGCGCCCGGGACAGGGGAGCAGATACGCAGTATTTT.